The present TCR beta chain was sequenced within a study of cytomegalovirus exposure and HLA in healthy donors. Study-level results: While the bulk of TCR sequences proved rare, some public TCRs turned up in many donors. A missense variant in DCLRE1C was later tied to TCR beta V- and J-gene trimming.

Concerning this clone: Its antigen is still unknown.

PCR was performed using 60 Vbeta and 13 Jbeta primers. Generated by immunoSEQ multiplex PCR, the TCRdb table keeps only in-frame clones and is missing some. The sample yields 200,000 to 250,000 clones, around 80% seen once. Germline CDR1 is SGDLS and CDR2 is YYNGEE. This CDR3 comprises 15 residues. The germline V and J ends were trimmed by 0 bases and 0 bases, with 6 bases remaining between them. Donors were ostensibly healthy at sampling, although undocumented immune exposures were probable. The receptor was isolated from a man in his forties in good health and CMV-seronegative. This chain connects TRBV9 to TRBJ1-4; no definite D call. Sample: PBMCs. This CDR3 reads CASSVAPATNEKLFF. The DNA for the CDR3 is TGTGCCAGCAGCGTAGCTCCTGCAACTAATGAAAAACTGTTTTTT.